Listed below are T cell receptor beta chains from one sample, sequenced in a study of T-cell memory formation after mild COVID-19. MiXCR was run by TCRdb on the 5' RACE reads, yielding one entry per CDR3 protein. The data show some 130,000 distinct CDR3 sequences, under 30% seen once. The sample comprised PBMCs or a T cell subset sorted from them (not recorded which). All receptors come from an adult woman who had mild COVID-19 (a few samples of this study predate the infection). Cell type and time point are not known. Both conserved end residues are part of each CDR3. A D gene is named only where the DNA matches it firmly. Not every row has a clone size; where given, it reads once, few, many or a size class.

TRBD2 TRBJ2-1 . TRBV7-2 CASSFVGAGGPYEQFF TGTGCCAGCAGCTTCGTAGGAGCGGGAGGGCCTTATGAGCAGTTCTTC
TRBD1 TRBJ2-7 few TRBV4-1 CAGSQPGTGGAYEQYF TGCGCCGGCAGCCAACCAGGGACAGGGGGAGCCTACGAGCAGTACTTC
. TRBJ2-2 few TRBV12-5 CASGDYTGELFF TGTGCTAGTGGTGACTACACCGGGGAGCTGTTTTTT
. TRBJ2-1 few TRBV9 CASSKEGGYNEQFF TGTGCCAGCTCCAAAGAAGGGGGCTACAATGAGCAGTTCTTC
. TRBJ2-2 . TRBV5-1 CASSLNLNTGELFF TGCGCCAGCAGCTTGAACCTCAACACCGGGGAGCTGTTTTTT
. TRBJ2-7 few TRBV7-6 CASSLGMGYEQYF TGTGCCAGCAGCTTGGGGATGGGTTACGAGCAGTACTTC
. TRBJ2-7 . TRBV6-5 CASSYRAESYEQYF TGTGCCAGCAGTTACCGGGCAGAATCCTACGAGCAGTACTTC
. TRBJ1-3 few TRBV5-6 CASSFFGISGNTIYF TGTGCCAGCAGCTTCTTTGGTATCTCCGGAAACACCATATATTTT
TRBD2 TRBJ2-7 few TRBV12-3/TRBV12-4 CASTTVPRASGGYEQYF TGTGCCAGCACCACCGTCCCACGGGCTAGCGGGGGCTACGAGCAGTACTTC
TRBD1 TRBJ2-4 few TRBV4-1 CASSQDRTGGTIQYF TGCGCCAGCAGCCAAGACCGGACAGGGGGGACCATTCAGTACTTC
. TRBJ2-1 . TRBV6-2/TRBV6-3 CASTEGRIGYNEQFF TGTGCCAGCACGGAAGGACGGATCGGATACAATGAGCAGTTCTTC
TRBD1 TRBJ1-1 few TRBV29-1 CSVEDIGTGSSDTEAFF TGCAGCGTTGAAGATATTGGGACAGGGTCTTCGGACACTGAAGCTTTCTTT
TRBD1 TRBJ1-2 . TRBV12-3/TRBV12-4 CASSLAGGSGYTF TGTGCCAGCAGTTTAGCAGGGGGCAGTGGCTACACCTTC
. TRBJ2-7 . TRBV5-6 CASSPRRERGYEQYF TGTGCCAGCAGCCCCCGGAGGGAACGGGGCTACGAGCAGTACTTC
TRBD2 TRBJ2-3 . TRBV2 CASSLLAGGLGTDTQYF TGTGCCAGCAGCCTACTAGCGGGGGGGCTCGGCACAGATACGCAGTATTTT
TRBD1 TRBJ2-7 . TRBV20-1 CSAQGRTGTYEQYF TGCAGTGCCCAAGGGAGGACAGGGACCTACGAGCAGTACTTC
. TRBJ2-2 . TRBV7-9 CASSPGRVNTGELFF TGTGCCAGCAGCCCGGGACGTGTCAACACCGGGGAGCTGTTTTTT
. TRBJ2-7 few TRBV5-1 CASSFRTPVREQYF TGCGCCAGCAGCTTCCGGACCCCCGTTCGCGAGCAGTACTTC
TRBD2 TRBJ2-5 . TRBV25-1 CASGHSGALWETQYF TGTGCCAGCGGTCATAGCGGGGCTTTGTGGGAGACCCAGTACTTC
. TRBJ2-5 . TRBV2 CASSEAWTSQETQYF TGTGCCAGCAGTGAAGCGTGGACATCACAAGAGACCCAGTACTTC
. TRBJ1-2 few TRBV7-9 CASSLYTSTYGYTF TGTGCCAGCAGCTTGTATACCTCGACCTATGGCTACACCTTC
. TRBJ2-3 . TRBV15 CATSTTAQGLLTDTQYF TGTGCCACCAGCACAACCGCACAGGGACTCCTCACAGATACGCAGTATTTT
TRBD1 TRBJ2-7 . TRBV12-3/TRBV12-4 CASGRDSSYEQYF TGTGCCAGCGGACGGGACAGCTCCTACGAGCAGTACTTC
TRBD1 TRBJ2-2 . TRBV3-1 CASSRGQGGTGELFF TGTGCCAGCAGCCGAGGACAGGGGGGGACCGGGGAGCTGTTTTTT
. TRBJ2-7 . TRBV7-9 CASTHPGYDEQYF TGTGCCAGCACCCATCCAGGTTACGACGAGCAGTACTTC
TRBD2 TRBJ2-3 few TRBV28 CASSPGTSGSDTQYF TGTGCCAGCAGCCCGGGGACTAGCGGATCAGATACGCAGTATTTT
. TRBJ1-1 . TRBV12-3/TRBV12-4 CASSYPPSLNTEAFF TGTGCCAGCAGCTACCCCCCTAGCCTGAACACTGAAGCTTTCTTT
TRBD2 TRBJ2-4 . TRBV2 CASSDFGTSGNQNIQYF TGTGCCAGCAGTGATTTTGGGACTAGCGGGAACCAAAACATTCAGTACTTC
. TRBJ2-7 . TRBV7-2 CASSLAPGSSSYEQYF TGTGCCAGCAGCTTAGCGCCTGGGTCCTCCTCCTACGAGCAGTACTTC
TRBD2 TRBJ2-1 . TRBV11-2 CASSSRLAGGNYNEQFF TGTGCCAGCAGCTCCCGACTAGCGGGAGGGAACTACAATGAGCAGTTCTTC
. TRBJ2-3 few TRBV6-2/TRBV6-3 CASSPSAATDTQYF TGTGCCAGCAGCCCCTCCGCAGCTACAGATACGCAGTATTTT
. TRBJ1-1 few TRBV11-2 CASSWVNTEAFF TGTGCCAGCAGTTGGGTGAACACTGAAGCTTTCTTT
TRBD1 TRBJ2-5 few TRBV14 CASSQLQGETQYF TGTGCCAGCAGCCAACTACAGGGGGAGACCCAGTACTTC
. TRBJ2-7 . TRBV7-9 CASSLGGGDEQYF TGTGCCAGCAGCTTAGGGGGTGGGGACGAGCAGTACTTC
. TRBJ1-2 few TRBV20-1 CSPGQHNYGYTF TGCAGTCCAGGACAACATAACTATGGCTACACCTTC
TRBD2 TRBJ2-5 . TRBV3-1 CASSQDPAGVRETQYF TGTGCCAGCAGCCAAGATCCAGCGGGAGTAAGAGAGACCCAGTACTTC
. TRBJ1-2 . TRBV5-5 CASGQTGGYTF TGTGCCAGTGGACAAACGGGTGGCTACACCTTC
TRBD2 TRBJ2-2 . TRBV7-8 CASSLAPSGSPGELFF TGTGCCAGCAGCTTAGCGCCTAGCGGGAGCCCCGGGGAGCTGTTTTTT